This T cell receptor (beta chain) stems from a study of cytomegalovirus exposure and HLA in healthy donors. Concerning this clone itself: The antigen is unknown.

Produced via immunoSEQ multiplex PCR; TCRdb's table is partial and in-frame only. This table holds 150,000 to 200,000 clones, about 90% found once. Overall study findings and caveats: Most TCR sequences proved rare, with some public TCRs found in many donors.

V was cut by 3 bases and J by 9 bases, with 6 bases left in between. Germline loops: CDR1 MGHDK, CDR2 SYGVNS. The CDR3 contains 11 residues. This sequence originates from a woman aged 25 to 39 in good health and CMV-seronegative. V usage is TRBV25-1 and J usage is TRBJ2-1; D call uncertain. Sequenced material: PBMCs. CDR3: CASSDELEQFF. DNA of the CDR3: TGTGCCAGCAGTGATGAGCTTGAGCAGTTCTTC. The whole variable domain, filled in from reference TRBV25-1 and TRBJ2-1, reads EADIYQTPRYLVIGTGKKITLECSQTMGHDKMYWYQQDPGMELHLIHYSYGVNSTEKGDLSSESTVSRIRTEHFPLTLESARPSHTSQYLCASSDELEQFFGPGTRLTVL.